This TCR beta chain was sequenced during a study of blood T cell repertoires in COVID-19. Study-level background: There were acute and convalescent COVID-19 samples, and they came from the United States, Italy and Spain. T cells, B-cell-depleted T cells, or PBMCs supplied cDNA or gDNA.

V was shortened by 4 bases and J by 3 bases, with 10 bases between the two germline ends. The germline gives CDR1 SGHRS, CDR2 YFSETQ. The CDR3 runs to 13 residues. Produced via immunoSEQ multiplex PCR; TCRdb's table is partial and in-frame only. The sample holds more than 200,000 clones; less than 90% are singletons and the top ten take 1.5% to 2%. The chain combines TRBV5-1 with TRBJ2-5, with D possibly TRBD1 on 6 matching bases. The material sequenced was peripheral blood. This clonotype originated in a man aged 65 to 79 with acute or convalescent COVID-19. CDR3 sequence: CASSGGFKETQYF. The CDR3 DNA is TGCGCCAGCAGCGGGGGCTTTAAAGAGACCCAGTACTTC.